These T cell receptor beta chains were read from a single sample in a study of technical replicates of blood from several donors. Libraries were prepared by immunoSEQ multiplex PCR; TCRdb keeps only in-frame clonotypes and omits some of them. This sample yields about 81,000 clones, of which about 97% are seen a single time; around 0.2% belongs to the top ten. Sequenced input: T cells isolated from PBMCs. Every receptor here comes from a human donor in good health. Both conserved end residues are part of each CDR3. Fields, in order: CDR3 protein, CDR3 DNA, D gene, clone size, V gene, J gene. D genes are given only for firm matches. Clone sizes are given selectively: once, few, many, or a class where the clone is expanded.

CDR3 protein: CASSWTGGREQFF
CDR3 DNA: TGTGCCAGCAGTTGGACAGGGGGCAGGGAGCAGTTCTTC
D gene: TRBD1
clone size: once
V gene: TRBV7-3
J gene: TRBJ2-1

CDR3 protein: CSVDTGTGYGYTF
CDR3 DNA: TGCAGCGTGGATACCGGGACAGGCTATGGCTACACCTTC
D gene: TRBD1
clone size: NA
V gene: TRBV29-1
J gene: TRBJ1-2

CDR3 protein: CASSLDRWGGRTEAFF
CDR3 DNA: TGTGCCAGCAGCTTAGACCGGTGGGGGGGGCGTACTGAAGCTTTCTTT
D gene: NA
clone size: NA
V gene: TRBV7-9
J gene: TRBJ1-1

CDR3 protein: CASSEIRNNSPLHF
CDR3 DNA: TGTGCCAGCAGTGAAATCAGAAATAATTCACCCCTCCACTTT
D gene: NA
clone size: NA
V gene: TRBV25-1
J gene: TRBJ1-6

CDR3 protein: CASSTWTASAEAFF
CDR3 DNA: TGTGCCAGCAGTACTTGGACAGCCTCCGCTGAAGCTTTCTTT
D gene: NA
clone size: NA
V gene: TRBV2
J gene: TRBJ1-1

CDR3 protein: CASSFTGANTEAFF
CDR3 DNA: TGTGCCAGCAGCTTTACAGGGGCGAACACTGAAGCTTTCTTT
D gene: TRBD1
clone size: NA
V gene: TRBV7-9
J gene: TRBJ1-1

CDR3 protein: CASSDTRVTNGYTF
CDR3 DNA: TGCGCCAGCAGTGATACCAGGGTTACGAATGGCTACACCTTC
D gene: NA
clone size: once
V gene: TRBV10-2
J gene: TRBJ1-2

CDR3 protein: CSVSEGYNSPLHF
CDR3 DNA: TGCAGCGTTTCGGAGGGCTATAATTCACCCCTCCACTTT
D gene: NA
clone size: NA
V gene: TRBV29-1
J gene: TRBJ1-6

CDR3 protein: CASSPAGVTRDEQFF
CDR3 DNA: TGTGCCAGCAGCCCTGCGGGGGTTACCAGGGATGAGCAGTTCTTC
D gene: TRBD2
clone size: NA
V gene: TRBV11-2
J gene: TRBJ2-1

CDR3 protein: CASSLGWRGNSPLHF
CDR3 DNA: TGTGCCAGCAGCTTAGGGTGGAGGGGTAATTCACCCCTCCACTTT
D gene: NA
clone size: NA
V gene: TRBV11-3
J gene: TRBJ1-6

CDR3 protein: CASSPDRLGNQPQHF
CDR3 DNA: TGTGCCAGCAGCCCTGACAGGTTGGGCAATCAGCCCCAGCATTTT
D gene: NA
clone size: NA
V gene: TRBV6-1
J gene: TRBJ1-5